The TCR beta chain described here comes from a study of control samples from healthy donors and cancer patients. Sequencing was performed with immunoSEQ multiplex PCR; in TCRdb, only in-frame clones are kept and a portion is missing. The table records fewer than 200,000 clones, roughly 95% of them present only once. The ends were cut back, 4 bases at V and 8 bases at J, with 11 bases in the middle. The CDR3 totals 12 residues. Germline lookup yields CDR1 MNHEY and CDR2 SVGAGI. This rearrangement joins TRBV6-5 to TRBJ1-2, with TRBD1 as a possible D gene (5 bases). This clonotype was sampled from a woman aged 25 to 45 in good health. Input material: blood. The CDR3 DNA reads TGTGCCAGCAGTTCCGGGACGTCGGGCTACACCTTC. Its translation: CASSSGTSGYTF.